Below, 3 T cell receptor delta chains from the same sample are listed, as sequenced in a study of gamma-delta T cells after stem cell transplantation. TCRdb ran CATT on the RT-PCR reads. The table has about 540 delta-chain clones, approximately 15% seen once. Input material: gamma-delta T cells. The origin of the receptors is a human donor. It is not recorded whose cells these are; they may come from a transplant donor.

This clone showed up just a few times. This sequence is one base from a far larger clone and is likely a read error. The chain recombines TRDV2 with TRDJ1, with TRDD3 matching 7 bases. This CDR3 spans 17 amino acids. Germline CDR1 reads GEAIGNYY; CDR2 reads EKD. With V trimmed by 0 bases and J by 4 bases, 13 bases remained unmatched. In DNA form, the CDR3 reads TGTGCCTGTGACACCGTACTGGGGCGACGACAAAACGATAAACTCATCTTT. This gives the protein CACDTVLGRRQNDKLIF.

This clone was counted a few times. A far larger clone is one base from this, pointing to a likely read error. Within the sample, other DNA sequences also encode this same CDR3. J is TRDJ1 and V is TRDV2; 12 positions match TRDD3. There are 15 residues in the CDR3. V lost 2 bases to trimming and J lost 4 bases; unmatched junction nucleotides: 4. Germline V gene lookup returns CDR1 GEAIGNYY and CDR2 EKD. The CDR3 sequence: CACDKLGDTGDKLIF. DNA for the CDR3: TGTGCCTGTGACAAACTGGGGGATACTGGCGATAAACTCATCTTT.

This clone has just a few counts. This sequence is one base from a far larger clone and is likely a read error. As DNA, the CDR3 is TGTGCTCTTGGGGAAATAACTGAGGGATACCGATTTTACACCGATAAACTCATCTTT. It specifies CALGEITEGYRFYTDKLIF. The rearrangement links TRDV1 to TRDJ1, with 7 bases fitting TRDD3. The ends lost 2 bases at V and 0 bases at J; junction bases unmatched: 15. Germline CDR1 and CDR2: TSWWSYY and QGS. CDR3 size: 19 residues.